This T cell receptor beta chain was profiled in a study of blood T cells in healthy people across ages. Whole-study findings and limits: Unknown donor CMV status possibly confounded expanded clonotype changes.

This clonotype has just a few counts. Its antigen is unidentified. A J-beta primer mix and a sample-barcoded 5' primer were used in a second PCR of about 7 to 12 cycles. Each of the cDNA molecules was tagged by a template-switch adaptor with 12 random nucleotides. TCRdb redid the calling of the 5' RACE reads with MiXCR, one entry per CDR3 protein. The sample lists approximately 690,000 distinct CDR3 sequences, approximately 40% seen once, with around 32% in the top ten. Per germline, CDR1 SNHLY and CDR2 FYNNEI. This CDR3 contains 14 residues. J lost 6 bases, V lost 5 bases, and 4 bases had no gene match.

Sequencing was performed on blood. This chain connects TRBV2 to TRBJ2-3; TRBD2 matches 11 bases. This receptor was identified in a man of 80 years or more in good health. CDR3 DNA sequence: TGTGCCAGCAGTCAGGGACTAGCGGTCGATACGCAGTATTTT. Its protein is CASSQGLAVDTQYF.